This T cell receptor (beta chain) comes out of a study of T cells in women clearing cervical HPV infection (dated by TCRdb to about 2018). With respect to the entire study: The cases were some 27 women with histologically confirmed HPV16-related CIN3 or worse, and 2 of these cases were invasive cancers. Five blinded duplicates per group were added as quality controls, giving around 60 samples: some 50 participants and roughly 10 replicates. Blood from cases was collected at the visit where the lesion was first found, while blood from controls was collected once the infection could no longer be detected. Among cases, blood sampling occurred a median of roughly 150 days after lesion detection, with an interquartile range of about 85 to 210 days. HLA typing was available for only a few women, so HLA type could not be excluded as a confounder. Median age was roughly 33 years in cases versus just over 37 in controls, and baseline characteristics did not differ significantly. Cases and controls were matched on year of sample collection and on age within five years. The parent cohort enrolled about 9,900 women aged 18 or older in Guanacaste, Costa Rica, in about 1992 to 1995 and followed the women for less than nine years. An exploratory proof-of-principle case-control study, nested within the Guanacaste HPV Natural History Study in Costa Rica, was conducted to compare TCR repertoires across cervical HPV16 outcomes. Controls were approximately 25 women whose single incident HPV16 infection cleared within 12 months without precancer or cancer developing.

Concerning this clone itself: Its binding antigen is unknown.

Every participant had a single incident cervical HPV16 infection, and prevalent HPV16 infections were excluded. Cervical HPV DNA was detected with MY09/MY11 PCR, and genotyping was done with dot-blot hybridization. Fifteen mL of heparinized blood were centrifuged, and the buffy coat was split into aliquots, frozen at -30 degrees C, and then kept at -80 degrees C. Genomic DNA was extracted from buffy coat specimens using QIAGEN kits. What the work shows at the level of the full study, not this receptor alone: Across sequencing depths, CIN3+ cases showed significantly higher TCR repertoire richness than controls, but evenness did not differ between the groups. Random forest classifiers combining richness and V gene abundances distinguished cases from controls with an estimated AUC of approximately 0.83. Because the number of T cells in each sample was unknown, differences in richness could reflect differing T-cell content rather than repertoire biology. Whether associations preceded infection or resulted from infection could not be shown with the cross-sectional design, and effector/memory subsets and HPV-specific T cells were not isolated.

TCR beta CDR3 regions were amplified by multiplex PCR using the immunoSEQ assay from an average of approximately 1,200 ng genomic DNA per sample. The assay corrected primer bias using a complete synthetic TCR repertoire to establish an amplification baseline. Amplicons were sequenced on the Illumina platform. Regarding the original processing steps: Sequences were error-corrected by clustering with frequency ratios and a modified nearest-neighbor algorithm and were then analyzed in the immunoSEQ Analyzer with IMGT gene definitions. At each rarefaction depth, TCR richness and evenness were averaged across 20 rarefaction repeats, and samples with fewer sequences than that depth were excluded. Wilcoxon rank sum tests with FDR correction were used to compare relative abundances of V, D and J genes between the groups. An intraclass correlation of 90% to 97% for TCR richness and an average of around 76% across about 66 gene segments were obtained from the blinded duplicates. As stored in TCRdb, this immuneACCESS dataset retains in-frame rearrangements with V and J assigned. A fraction of the clones does not appear; measured against another copy, unresolved V genes explain less than half of the discrepancy, and the remainder lacks a known reason. V and J calls and clone size are as listed in that table; D and trimming were resolved from the DNA. The sample table records fewer than 40,000 clones. The top ten clonotypes cover 1.4% of the sample.

The material sequenced was blood buffy coat. The TCR comes from a woman aged 18 to 75 with a cervical HPV16 infection that either progressed to CIN3+ or cleared (not recorded which).

The encoded CDR3 is CAWRGLNEKLFF. The CDR3 bases that were read are TGTGCCTGGAGGGGACTTAATGAAAAG. The sequence is built from TRBV30 and TRBJ2-2; the D region possibly corresponds to TRBD2 (6 bases align). The read falls 3 residues short of the CDR3 end, and the missing part is taken from the germline J gene. The CDR3, from cysteine to phenylalanine, totals 12 residues. Part of the CDR3 DNA is given, 27 bases translated from base 1. From a lookup of the germline V gene (reference sequence), CDR1 and CDR2 are GTSNPN and SVGIG.